This passage covers 8 T cell receptor beta chains from one sample sequenced in a study of T cell responses to AZD1222 COVID-19 vaccine. Assay used: immunoSEQ multiplex PCR; TCRdb lists only in-frame clones, some missing. The data hold 70,000 to 90,000 clones, with around 88% observed a single time. Specimen: peripheral blood, collected on day 0 of AZD1222 vaccination. Receptors originate from an adult in good health.

This chain joins TRBV5-1 and TRBJ2-1; 7 nucleotides align to TRBD1. The CDR3 totals 16 residues. V trimming: 1 base; J trimming: 8 bases; junction bases outside the gene matches: 12. Germline CDR1 SGHRS, CDR2 YFSETQ. CDR3 nucleotides: TGCGCCAGCAGCTTGAATCCCCCGGGACAGATGGATGAGCAGTTCTTC. The encoded protein is CASSLNPPGQMDEQFF.

This sequence joins TRBV28 and TRBJ2-7; 10 bases match TRBD1. The germline CDR1 and CDR2 sequences are MDHEN and SYDVKM. V was clipped by 5 bases and J by 4 bases; unmatched bases: 11. The CDR3 extends over 16 amino acids. The CDR3 sequence is CASSPMGDRGDYEQYF. CDR3 nucleotide sequence: TGTGCCAGCAGTCCGATGGGGGACAGGGGCGATTACGAGCAGTACTTC.

This chain connects TRBV5-1 to TRBJ2-5; a possible D gene is TRBD2 (7 bases). The V gene lost 4 bases and the J gene lost 5 bases, with 18 bases spanning the gap. This CDR3 has 15 amino acids. From germline, CDR1 is SGHRS and CDR2 YFSETQ. This CDR3 is CASSLNPGGVETQYF. Here the CDR3 DNA reads TGCGCCAGCAGCCTGAACCCGGGGGGCGTGGAGACCCAGTACTTC.

The chain recombines TRBV19 with TRBJ1-1; D not resolved. Germline V gene data show CDR1 as LNHDA and CDR2 as SQIVND (reference sequence). Trimming left V 1 base short and J 7 bases short, with 16 bases between. CDR3 size: 15 residues. As DNA, the CDR3 is TGTGCCAGTAGTATAGGCCTGGGCTCCGTGGTTGAAGCTTTCTTT. This sequence encodes CASSIGLGSVVEAFF.

The chain links TRBV6-6 to TRBJ2-2; D is undetermined. Germline assignment: CDR1 MNHNY and CDR2 SVGAGI (reference sequence). V shed 0 bases and J shed 6 bases, with 8 bases lying between them. The CDR3 runs 14 residues. The DNA for the CDR3 is TGTGCCAGCAGTTACTCGACCGGTGCCGGGGAGCTGTTTTTT. Residues: CASSYSTGAGELFF.

The CDR3 loop is CAWTERGDSPLHF. The CDR3, as DNA: TGTGCCTGGACAGAAAGGGGGGATTCACCCCTCCACTTT. The J gene is TRBJ1-6, the V gene TRBV30; D may be TRBD1 (6 bases). The CDR3 extends over 13 amino acids. Per germline, CDR1 GTSNPN and CDR2 SVGIG (reference sequence). Deletions cut 4 bases from V and 8 bases from J, with 12 bases between.

The chain uses TRBV7-3 and TRBJ2-5, with 10 bases aligning to TRBD2. CDR1 is SGHTA and CDR2 is FQGTGA in the germline V gene. CDR3 length equals 16 residues. V lost 1 base to trimming and J lost 5 bases; unmatched junction nucleotides: 7. The DNA of the CDR3 is TGTGCCAGCAGCTTAATGGTGGCTAGCGGGAGTGAGACCCAGTACTTC. Encoded protein: CASSLMVASGSETQYF.

The CDR3 DNA reads TGTGCCAGTACCGTCGGGGATAATTCACCCCTCCACTTT. As protein: CASTVGDNSPLHF. The chain carries TRBV19 and TRBJ1-6; D is ambiguous. The length of the CDR3 is 13 residues. Germline V lookup: CDR1 LNHDA, CDR2 SQIVND (reference sequence). The V end was cut by 7 bases, the J end by 5 bases, with 9 bases between. The full variable domain, its missing parts supplied by reference TRBV19 and TRBJ1-6, is DGGITQSPKYLFRKEGQNVTLSCEQNLNHDAMYWYRQDPGQGLRLIYYSQIVNDFQKGDIAEGYSVSREKKESFPLTVTSAQKNPTAFYLCASTVGDNSPLHFGNGTRLTVT.